This T cell receptor (beta chain) was sequenced for a study of OX40 agonist ivuxolimab in advanced cancers. Study-wide background: The study enrolled dose-escalation patients with hepatocellular carcinoma, melanoma, renal cell or head and neck cancer. The study, taken as a whole, reports: Clonal expansion from baseline to week 6 occurred in both CD4+ and CD8+ T cells. Some patients who did not respond also had low normalized T-cell clonal expansion. CD8+ T cells showed, on average, more clonal expansion than CD4+ cells.

Trimming took 8 bases from V and 6 from J, leaving 13 bases between them. This CDR3 comprises 13 residues. Germline V gene sequence: CDR1 MDHEN, CDR2 SYDVKM. Profiling relied on immunoSEQ multiplex PCR, and the TCRdb table lists in-frame clones only, not all of them. The data show about 79,000 clones, around 90% seen once. On this clone itself: Its antigen is currently unknown.

The sample was CD4+ or CD8+ T cells sorted from blood, taken in a trial of the OX40 agonist ivuxolimab. This TCR derives from an adult with an advanced solid tumor such as melanoma, head and neck, liver or kidney cancer. The chain recombines TRBV28 with TRBJ1-4, with D unclear. This chain's CDR3 is CASSGGEYEKLFF. The CDR3 DNA sequence: TGTGCCAGCTCGGGAGGAGAGTATGAAAAACTGTTTTTT.